This passage covers 11 T cell receptor beta chains from one sample sequenced in a study of molecular identifiers for immune sequencing clone quantification. TCRdb ran MiXCR on the PCR reads and lists one entry per CDR3 protein. The table has about 500,000 distinct CDR3 sequences, over 20% seen once. Sequencing used naive CD8+ T cells from blood, with Jurkat cell RNA spiked in. Indicated subset: FACS-sorted CD8+CD4-CCR7+CD45RA+ naive T cells. These TCRs come from a human donor in good health. Some libraries in this study had Jurkat cell RNA spiked in.

This clonotype was seen a few times. The V call is TRBV6-2 or TRBV6-3, the J call TRBJ2-5; TRBD2 might be the D (7 bases). CDR1 and CDR2 from the germline V gene are MNHEY and SVGEGT. The CDR3 is 16 amino acids. V was cut by 6 bases and J by 1 base, with 18 bases left in between. Here the CDR3 reads CASRPMHRGAQETQYF. CDR3 sequence (DNA): TGTGCCAGCAGGCCAATGCACCGGGGGGCCCAAGAGACCCAGTACTTC.

Worth noting for this clonotype: This may stem from a read error, because a much larger clone lies one nucleotide away. The genes are TRBV7-9 and TRBJ2-3; TRBD2 agrees at 12 bases. This CDR3 has 16 amino acids. The germline V gene encodes CDR1 SEHNR and CDR2 FQNEAQ (reference sequence). Trimming at V came to 7 bases and at J to 2 bases, leaving 7 bases not matched to a gene. The CDR3 nucleotides read TGTGCCAGCAACCGGCGGACTAGCGGGGACACAGATACGCAGTATTTT. Its protein is CASNRRTSGDTDTQYF.

For this clonotype: One junction end disagrees with the germline gene, perhaps due to a read error. The chain carries TRBV4-3 and TRBJ2-4; D not certain. This CDR3 has 17 amino acids. Germline-derived CDR1 and CDR2 are LGHNA and YSLEER. The CDR3: CASSQDWPGSARNIQYF. The CDR3 bases are TGCGCCAGCAGCCAAGATTGGCCTGGGTCAGCCAGAAACATTCAGTACTTC.

There are a few counts of this clonotype. The chain's CDR3 is CASSQDIAGTSEQYF. In DNA, the CDR3 is TGCGCCAGCAGCCAAGATATCGCCGGGACAAGCGAGCAGTACTTC. This chain joins TRBV4-3 and TRBJ2-7, with D possibly being TRBD1 (6 bases). Trimming took 0 bases from V and 6 from J, leaving 15 bases between them. This CDR3 has 15 amino acids. Germline V gene lookup returns CDR1 LGHNA and CDR2 YSLEER.

The table lists this clonotype with many counts. The chain joins TRBV4-1 to TRBJ2-3; D is undetermined. Between the trimmed V and J ends, which lost 5 bases and 2 bases, there was a span of 5 bases. The CDR3 length is 12 residues. CDR1 and CDR2 (germline): MGHRA, YSYEKL. The CDR3 loop reads CASSSVTDTQYF. The CDR3 nucleotides read TGCGCCAGCAGCTCGGTCACAGATACGCAGTATTTT.

A remark on this clonotype: Just one base apart from a much larger clone, this may be a read error. The chain uses TRBV6-5 and TRBJ2-6; D is ambiguous. Trimming cost V 4 bases and J 0 bases, with 10 bases left between them. Germline values: CDR1 MNHEY, CDR2 SVGAGI. This CDR3 contains 16 residues. The CDR3 sequence is CASSWLQSSGANVLTF. The CDR3 bases are TGTGCCAGCAGTTGGCTTCAGAGCTCTGGGGCCAACGTCCTGACTTTC.

The sample holds a few counts of this clonotype. One base away lies a much larger clone, so this may be a sequencing read error. CDR3 sequence (DNA): TGTGCCAGCAGCCTCCCAGGGGGTGCCTACGAGCAGTGCTTC. Translating it yields CASSLPGGAYEQCF. V usage is TRBV7-2 and J usage is TRBJ2-7; 7 bases align to TRBD1. CDR1 and CDR2 (germline): SGHTA, FQGNSA. This CDR3 has 14 residues.

The table lists this clonotype with many counts. V and J are TRBV12-3 or TRBV12-4 and TRBJ1-5, with a tentative D call TRBD1 (5 bases). Trimming left V 6 bases short and J 5 bases short, with 20 bases between. The CDR3 loop spans 16 amino acids. The CDR3 nucleotides are TGTGCCAGCAGCCCCGAATCGGGACGTCGGTATCAGCCCCAGCATTTT. The encoded protein is CASSPESGRRYQPQHF.

Note on this clonotype: At one of its ends the junction is not consistent with the germline gene, which may arise from a read error. This rearrangement joins TRBV13 to TRBJ1-1; tentatively, D is TRBD1 (5 bases). The CDR3 sequence is 14 residues long. Looked up from germline, CDR1 is PRHDT and CDR2 is FYEKMQ (reference sequence). CDR3 nucleotides: TGTGCCAGCAGCTTAGGGGTCGACAGCACTGAAGCTTCCTTT. Protein product: CASSLGVDSTEASF.

The chain employs TRBV19 and TRBJ1-1; a weak D match, TRBD1 (6 bases). Trimming shortened V by 3 bases and J by 3 bases, and 14 bases separated the two germline ends. CDR1 is LNHDA and CDR2 is SQIVND in the germline V gene (reference sequence). The CDR3 totals 15 residues. For the CDR3, the DNA is TGTGCCAGTAGTATGGGCAGGGGTACCTACACTGAAGCTTTCTTT. Its translation: CASSMGRGTYTEAFF.

The V and J genes are TRBV7-9 and TRBJ1-1, with 7 positions matching TRBD1. The CDR3 sequence is 13 residues long. Germline V lookup: CDR1 SEHNR, CDR2 FQNEAQ (reference sequence). With V trimmed by 8 bases and J by 3 bases, 6 bases remained unmatched. CDR3 coding DNA: TGTGCCAGCGGACAGGTCCTACACACTGAAGCTTTCTTT. It is translated as CASGQVLHTEAFF.